This entry is about one T cell receptor beta chain. Its antigen remains unknown. This entry belongs to a study of cytomegalovirus exposure and HLA in healthy donors. Study results and caveats: In vitro experiments confirmed that a few CMV-associated chains were specific for CMV antigens.

This CDR3 region has 18 residues. V lost 3 bases and J lost 0, with 18 bases in between. Germline CDR1 is MDHEN and CDR2 is SYDVKM. Sequencing used immunoSEQ multiplex PCR; TCRdb keeps in-frame clones, though not all of them. Of more than 45,000 clones detected, over 75% appear once; the ten largest clones hold 2% to 2.5%. The source material was PBMCs. This chain connects TRBV28 to TRBJ1-5; D ambiguous. This TCR came from a woman aged 25 to 39 in good health and CMV-seronegative. In DNA, the CDR3 is TGTGCCAGCAGTTTGGCCGGGGTGGTAGGAAATAGCAATCAGCCCCAGCATTTT. Its translation is CASSLAGVVGNSNQPQHF.